This entry describes one TCR beta chain. Which antigen it targets is not known. The input lacks base qualities; no much larger clone sits a single base away. This sample is drawn from a study of PD-L1 blockade in urothelial cancer (dated by TCRdb to 2017 to 2019). As for the study more broadly: All patients started therapy in about 2014 and received atezolizumab 1,200 mg intravenously every 3 weeks. Pretreatment blood TCR-seq was available for twenty-nine patients, at least one posttreatment blood collection was obtained for approximately 25 patients, and tumor TCR-seq was available for approximately 25 patients. About 85% of the roughly 30 patients were males with bladder-origin urothelial cancer, and about 65% of the roughly 29 reported a prior smoking history. Pretreatment tumor samples and matched peripheral blood, collected serially before and after atezolizumab treatment, underwent TCR sequencing. Several patients achieved durable clinical benefit and around 19 did not. Durable clinical benefit was defined as a progression-free survival longer than 6 months, and TCR features were additionally tested against progression-free survival and overall survival. Blood samples yielded a median of 141,255 T cells and 65,000 to 95,000 unique TCRs, with median clonality 0.080. An ECOG performance status of 0 or 1 was recorded for the patients, and 0 to 3 prior chemotherapy regimens had been received by the patients. Blood samples were analyzed at 3 weeks after treatment start (second dose) and at 6 weeks after treatment start. Whole exome sequencing and RNA sequencing of pretreatment tumors were performed alongside TCR sequencing in the same patients. The study, an exploratory multi-omic analysis, examined somatic, immune and clinical correlates of response to PD-L1 blockade with atezolizumab in urothelial cancer. Findings and caveats that apply to the study as a whole: Because the sample size was small (n of about 29) and many exploratory analyses were performed, the results are intended to be hypothesis-generating. A pretreatment peripheral blood TCR clonality below the median was linked to improved progression-free and overall survival. Patients with durable benefit showed greater expansion of tumor-associated TCR clones in peripheral blood 3 weeks after starting treatment (n ≈ 23, p = 0.022).

Each PCR received spiked-in synthetic TCR analog templates so that absolute template abundance could be estimated from read counts. The immunoSEQ assay was used to amplify TCRbeta CDR3 regions from genomic DNA with bias-controlled V and J gene primers. Sequencing of rearranged TCRbeta segments was done at approximately 20X coverage. On the study's bioinformatics: Sequencing errors were corrected by clustering and CDR3s were annotated against IMGT to assign V, D and J genes. Downstream analyses used only productive TCRbeta rearrangements and left out out-of-frame or stop-codon sequences. Clonality was calculated as one minus the Shannon entropy normalized by the log of the number of unique productive sequences. Clones differing between time points or between blood and tumor were identified by Fisher's exact test with Benjamini-Hochberg correction at adjusted p below 0.01. Drawn from immuneACCESS, this table holds only the in-frame rearrangements with V and J called that TCRdb kept. Clones are partly lost; checked studies trace under half to an unresolved V gene and leave the rest unexplained. The DNA gave D and trimming, while V, J and clone size come from that table. The sample profile shows 46,000 or so clones; about 86% of them were found once. The top ten clonotypes cover 8% to 13% of the sample.

The label giving this sample's time point can be read as: peripheral blood 6 weeks after treatment start. A total of 25 to 30 patients with locally advanced or metastatic urothelial carcinoma, treated at Memorial Sloan Kettering on a trial protocol, made up the cohort. Peripheral blood mononuclear cells were collected pretreatment and during treatment, at between 1 and 8 total time points per patient. The Qiagen DNeasy Blood extraction kit was used to purify genomic DNA from total PBMCs and tumor samples. PBMCs were collected pretreatment and during treatment, and were isolated and stored as previously described. Ends trimmed: V by 8 bases, J by 2 bases; bases unmatched to a gene: 14. Including the terminal cysteine and phenylalanine, the CDR3 comprises 17 residues. Only the CDR3 DNA is retained, 51 bases long and in frame from the first base. As encoded in the germline V gene, CDR1 is SNHLY while CDR2 is FYNNEI.

The chain joins TRBV2 to TRBJ1-5; TRBD1 agrees with 8 junctional bases. This sample comprised PBMCs, obtained around atezolizumab (anti-PD-L1) treatment. The receptor's source is a man in his 60s with urothelial cancer. This receptor has the CDR3 CASSTSGGRTGNQPQHF. The nucleotide sequence reads as follows: TGTGCCAGCTCCACCTCAGGGGGCCGCACGGGCAATCAGCCCCAGCATTTT.